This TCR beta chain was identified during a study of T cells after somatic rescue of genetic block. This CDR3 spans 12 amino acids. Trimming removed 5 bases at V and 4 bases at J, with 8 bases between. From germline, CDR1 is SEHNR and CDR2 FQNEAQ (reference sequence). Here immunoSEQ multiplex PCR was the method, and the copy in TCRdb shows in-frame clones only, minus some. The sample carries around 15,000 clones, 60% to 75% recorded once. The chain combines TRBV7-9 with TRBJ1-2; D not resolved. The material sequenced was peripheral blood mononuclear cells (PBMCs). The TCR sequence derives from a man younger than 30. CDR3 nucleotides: TGTGCCAGCAGCCTTATTTTCTATGGCTACACCTTC. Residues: CASSLIFYGYTF.